This entry describes one T cell receptor beta chain. No antigen is known for it. The V end was cut by 2 bases, the J end by 0 bases, with 14 bases between. The CDR3 has 17 residues. The V gene's germline CDR1 is KGHSH and CDR2 LQKENI. This entry comes from a study of T cell responses to AZD1222 COVID-19 vaccine. General study findings and limits: Within unmutated variant regions lay the reported targets of nearly half of spike-specific TCRs. Possibly, clonal diversity was underestimated; donors were largely white British and included more females.

This table comes from immunoSEQ multiplex PCR, and its TCRdb copy is limited to in-frame clones, with some not included. The top ten clones hold more than 4% of a sample with approximately 150,000 clones, approximately 90% of them seen once. The chain carries TRBV18 and TRBJ2-1, with D uncertain. Sequenced here: peripheral blood, sampled 28 days after the second dose of the MenACWY control vaccine. The source of this sequence is an adult who received the MenACWY meningococcal vaccine as a control. CDR3 loop: CASSPNNLQSSYNEQFF. DNA of the CDR3: TGTGCCAGCTCACCAAATAATCTACAGAGCTCCTACAATGAGCAGTTCTTC.